This T cell receptor (beta chain) was sequenced in a study of radiotherapy plus CTLA-4 blockade in lung cancer. Measured with immunoSEQ multiplex PCR; TCRdb has only the in-frame clones, and not every one. The sample includes 60,000 to 65,000 clones, around 77% of them seen just once. Trimming stripped 0 bases from V and 1 base from J, with 9 bases between. Germline CDR1 and CDR2: LGHNA and YSLEER. This CDR3 is 15 amino acids long. This specimen was peripheral blood, taken from a patient treated with radiotherapy plus ipilimumab. This chain joins TRBV4-3 and TRBJ1-1; perhaps TRBD1 as D (5 bases). The sequence derives from a human donor with non-small cell lung cancer who had a complete response to radiotherapy plus ipilimumab. Written as DNA, the CDR3 is TGCGCCAGCAGCCAAGAGTATAGGGGGAACACTGAAGCTTTCTTT. It translates to CASSQEYRGNTEAFF.